Listed below are T cell receptor beta chains from one sample, sequenced in a study of human T cells and chemical hapten exposure. TCRdb analysed the RACE reads with MiXCR anew, one entry per CDR3 protein. The repertoire includes about 120,000 distinct CDR3 sequences, 9% to 13% of them detected once, and over 1.1% sits in the top ten. Sample: whole blood, taken in connection with sensitization to the hapten diphenylcyclopropenone (DPC). These receptors were obtained from a woman aged 50 to 60 with alopecia areata. Some clones in this sample may be carry-over from other donors' samples. The CDR3 runs from the conserved cysteine through the conserved F or W. D genes are given only for firm matches. Where a row states a size, it is once, few, many or the class of an expanded clone; other rows omit it.

>.|TRBV20-1|TRBJ2-1|16|.
CSATLFSGRSTNEQFF
TGCAGTGCTACTCTGTTTAGCGGTAGGAGTACCAATGAGCAGTTCTTC
>many|TRBV19|TRBJ1-5|13|.
CASSTTDLKPQHF
TGTGCCAGTAGTACGACAGATCTTAAGCCCCAGCATTTT
>few|TRBV14|TRBJ1-5|12|.
CASSLPDQPQHF
TGTGCCAGCAGCCTACCGGATCAGCCCCAGCATTTT
>many|TRBV2|TRBJ2-7|14|.
CASSEVGRGGEQYF
TGTGCCAGCAGTGAAGTTGGCAGGGGCGGGGAGCAGTACTTC
>.|TRBV28|TRBJ2-3|15|TRBD2
CASSLVGGPADTQYF
TGTGCCAGCAGTTTAGTGGGAGGGCCAGCAGATACGCAGTATTTT
>.|TRBV5-4|TRBJ2-7|16|.
CASSLRGGSMRAEQYF
TGTGCCAGCAGCTTAAGGGGCGGGTCCATGCGGGCCGAGCAGTACTTC
>few|TRBV11-3|TRBJ1-1|13|.
CASSLGHTAEAFF
TGTGCCAGCAGCTTGGGACACACCGCCGAAGCTTTCTTT
>few|TRBV24-1|TRBJ2-3|13|TRBD1
CATSRQGADTQYF
TGTGCCACATCCCGGCAGGGGGCAGATACGCAGTATTTT
>.|TRBV7-8|TRBJ2-2|16|.
CASSLAGPLNTGELFF
TGTGCCAGCAGCTTAGCGGGTCCCCTTAACACCGGGGAGCTGTTTTTT
>many|TRBV11-2|TRBJ2-1|12|.
CASSSQLSEQFF
TGTGCCAGCAGCTCCCAACTATCGGAGCAGTTCTTC
>few|TRBV5-1|TRBJ2-5|16|TRBD2
CASSLAGTSGQETQYF
TGCGCCAGCAGCTTGGCCGGGACTAGCGGACAAGAGACCCAGTACTTC
>many|TRBV7-9|TRBJ2-2|17|.
CASSRPHTAENTGELFF
TGTGCCAGCAGCCGCCCCCACACTGCAGAGAACACCGGGGAGCTGTTTTTT
>few|TRBV11-2|TRBJ1-1|15|.
CASSLARGGRTEAFF
TGTGCCAGCAGCTTAGCGCGTGGGGGTCGGACTGAAGCTTTCTTT
>many|TRBV5-1|TRBJ1-1|12|.
CASSLPSQEAFF
TGCGCCAGCAGCCTCCCCTCCCAAGAAGCTTTCTTT
>few|TRBV9|TRBJ1-2|14|TRBD1
CASSLRQGSYGYTF
TGTGCCAGCAGCCTGAGACAGGGCTCGTATGGCTACACCTTC
>.|TRBV5-1|TRBJ2-5|13|TRBD1
CASMRTGTETQYF
TGCGCAAGCATGCGGACAGGGACAGAGACCCAGTACTTC